The 26 T cell receptor beta chains given below trace back to one sample, sequenced in a study of identical twins. TCRdb re-called the 5' RACE reads through MiXCR, storing one row per CDR3 protein. The sample consists of about 920,000 distinct CDR3 sequences, 9% to 15% of them appearing once. These data were likewise used in another study, on yellow fever vaccine responses in identical twins.

Sequenced: PBMCs. The receptors were gathered from a woman aged 18 to 35 in good health.

The genes are TRBV7-3 and TRBJ1-1, with 9 bases identical to TRBD1. CDR1 and CDR2 (germline): SGHTA, FQGTGA. V was pared by 5 bases and J by 0 bases, with 10 bases of the junction left unmatched. The CDR3 spans 17 residues. The DNA for the CDR3 is TGTGCCAGCAGCCGGACAGGGGCGGGCCTAATGAACACTGAAGCTTTCTTT. Its protein product is CASSRTGAGLMNTEAFF.

V gene TRBV5-1 combines with J gene TRBJ1-2; possible D gene TRBD1, 6 bases. This CDR3 contains 12 residues. The germline V gene has CDR1 SGHRS and CDR2 YFSETQ. The V end lost 1 base, the J end lost 8 bases, and 9 bases lay between the germline ends. This chain's CDR3 is CASSLPGEGYTF. The CDR3 DNA is TGCGCCAGCAGCTTGCCAGGGGAAGGCTACACCTTC.

This clonotype was counted a few times. This chain joins TRBV7-8 and TRBJ2-2; TRBD2 agrees at 11 bases. The CDR3 runs to 16 residues. V dropped 0 bases and J dropped 4; count of bases not matched to a gene: 1. The V gene's germline CDR1 is SGHVS and CDR2 FQNEAQ. The CDR3 spells CASSLALAGVTGELFF. The DNA of the CDR3 is TGTGCCAGCAGCTTAGCACTAGCGGGGGTCACCGGGGAGCTGTTTTTT.

This clonotype came up a few times. The J gene is TRBJ2-1, the V gene TRBV7-6; 8 bases agree with TRBD1. Germline lookup yields CDR1 SGHVS and CDR2 FNYEAQ. The CDR3 runs to 14 residues. V trimming: 1 base; J trimming: 7 bases; junction bases outside the gene matches: 3. CDR3 nucleotides: TGTGCCAGCAGCTTAGTTGGGACAGGAAATGAGCAGTTCTTC. Protein sequence: CASSLVGTGNEQFF.

The chain employs TRBV4-1 and TRBJ2-7; TRBD1 aligns across 8 bases. The CDR3 consists of 14 residues. Trimming at V came to 1 base and at J to 2 bases, leaving 1 base not matched to a gene. Germline V lookup: CDR1 MGHRA, CDR2 YSYEKL. In nucleotides, the CDR3 is TGCGCCAGCAGCCAAGTACAGGGGGCCTACGAGCAGTACGTC. It yields the protein CASSQVQGAYEQYV.

The genes are TRBV11-2 and TRBJ2-4, with 7 bases matching TRBD2. Germline CDR1 SGHAT, CDR2 FQNNGV. The CDR3 runs to 18 residues. J gave up 5 bases and V 5 bases, and 18 bases lay outside the gene matches. In DNA, the CDR3 is TGTGCCAGCAGCGAAAAAGTACTAGCGCGAGCTTTGGAAAACATTCAGTACTTC. This encodes CASSEKVLARALENIQYF.

The sample holds a few counts of this clonotype. The junction differs from germline at one of its ends, possibly a read error. This chain links TRBV20-1 with TRBJ2-1; 14 nucleotides agree with TRBD2. Per germline, CDR1 DFQATT and CDR2 SNEGSKA (reference sequence). This CDR3 is 16 amino acids long. The DNA for the CDR3 is TGCTGTGCTAGCTTGACTAGCGGGAGGGTCAACAATGAGCAGTTCTTC. Its translation is CCASLTSGRVNNEQFF.

This clonotype occurred a few times. This sequence joins TRBV28 and TRBJ2-2; TRBD2 aligns across 14 bases. This CDR3 contains 17 residues. J was trimmed by 4 bases and V by 6 bases; bases with no gene match: 7. Looked up from germline, CDR1 is MDHEN and CDR2 is SYDVKM. In nucleotides, the CDR3 is TGTGCCAGCAGCCCTGGACTAGCGGGAGGCCCCACCGGGGAGCTGTTTTTT. Amino acid sequence: CASSPGLAGGPTGELFF.

The table lists this clonotype with a few counts. The rearrangement uses TRBV9 and TRBJ2-7; no clear D gene. The CDR3 extends over 20 amino acids. Trimming cost V 1 base and J 0 bases, with 26 bases left between them. Germline CDR1 reads SGDLS; CDR2 reads YYNGEE. The CDR3 DNA sequence: TGTGCCAGCAGCGTACTGGTCGGGCTTCGTCCTCGAAAAAGCTCCTACGAGCAGTACGTC. It codes for CASSVLVGLRPRKSSYEQYV.

This clonotype appeared a few times. The chain uses TRBV12-3 or TRBV12-4 and TRBJ2-3, with D possibly TRBD1 on 6 matching bases. The CDR3 sequence is 18 residues long. Trimming cost V 5 bases and J 2 bases, with 23 bases left between them. The CDR3 nucleotides are TGTGCCAGCAGTCGGAATCCCCCGGGACACCCATCCACAGATACGCAGTATTTT. Residues: CASSRNPPGHPSTDTQYF.

This clonotype was observed a few times. The V and J genes are TRBV20-1 and TRBJ2-1; a weak D match, TRBD1 (6 bases). V lost 3 bases to trimming and J lost 6 bases, with 9 bases between them. The germline gives CDR1 DFQATT, CDR2 SNEGSKA (reference sequence). The CDR3 totals 12 residues. CDR3 sequence (DNA): TGCAGTGCTAGGACAGGCAGCAATGAGCAGTTCTTC. Translating gives CSARTGSNEQFF.

The genes are TRBV5-1 and TRBJ2-1, with TRBD1 identical over 8 bases. Per the germline V gene, CDR1 is SGHRS and CDR2 is YFSETQ. Trimming removed 4 bases from V and 1 base from J; junction bases left unmatched: 16. The CDR3 contains 19 residues. This chain's CDR3 is CASSRDRGTLWVSYNEQFF. The CDR3 DNA follows: TGCGCCAGCAGCCGCGACAGGGGAACACTCTGGGTTTCCTACAATGAGCAGTTCTTC.

This clonotype was recorded at least ten times. The rearrangement links TRBV2 to TRBJ1-4; D unclear. CDR1 is SNHLY and CDR2 is FYNNEI in the germline V gene. This CDR3 spans 18 amino acids. The V and J ends lost 5 bases and 1 base respectively, with 20 bases between them. CDR3 coding DNA: TGTGCCAGCAGTCAAGGGTCCGGGATAGGTCGAACTAATGAAAAACTGTTTTTT. It codes for CASSQGSGIGRTNEKLFF.

This clonotype has more than one count but fewer than ten. The V and J genes are TRBV4-1 and TRBJ2-7; a possible D gene is TRBD2 (5 bases). The ends were cut back, 4 bases at V and 0 bases at J, with 19 bases in the middle. CDR3 length: 17 residues. From germline, CDR1 is MGHRA and CDR2 YSYEKL. The CDR3 loop reads CASSRESTGFSSYEQYF. CDR3 DNA sequence: TGCGCCAGCAGCCGCGAGAGTACGGGGTTCAGCTCCTACGAGCAGTACTTC.

This clonotype occurred a few times. This chain connects TRBV28 to TRBJ1-3; 7 bases are shared with TRBD1. The junction had 8 bases not matched to a gene; V was cut back by 4 bases and J by 2 bases. Germline assignment: CDR1 MDHEN and CDR2 SYDVKM. The CDR3 has 16 amino acids. CDR3 DNA: TGTGCCAGCAGTTCCCCGACAGGGATGGCTGGAAACACCATATATTTT. This sequence encodes CASSSPTGMAGNTIYF.

This clonotype was recorded a few times. V and J are TRBV7-9 and TRBJ2-3; D might be TRBD1 or TRBD2, each matching 6 bases. The V and J ends lost 7 bases and 4 bases respectively, with 12 bases between them. The CDR3 runs to 13 residues. Germline V gene lookup returns CDR1 SEHNR and CDR2 FQNEAQ (reference sequence). CDR3 in amino acids: CASIPGAPDTQYF. CDR3 in DNA: TGTGCCAGCATCCCGGGGGCGCCAGATACGCAGTATTTT.

This clonotype occurred many times. The genes are TRBV11-2 and TRBJ2-7; a weak D match, TRBD2 (5 bases). Germline CDR1 reads SGHAT; CDR2 reads FQNNGV. CDR3 size: 14 residues. V lost 8 bases, J lost 6 bases, and 20 bases lay in between. Written as DNA, the CDR3 is TGTGCCAGCTTAGGACTCCCGCCTCCCCCCGAGCAGTACGTC. It yields the protein CASLGLPPPPEQYV.

The chain is built from TRBV4-1 and TRBJ2-3; possible D gene TRBD1, 5 bases. The length of the CDR3 is 15 residues. V shed 1 base and J shed 4 bases, with 12 bases lying between them. CDR1 and CDR2 from the germline V gene are MGHRA and YSYEKL. CDR3 bases: TGCGCCAGCAGCCAAGTTGGGGCAGGACCAGATACGCAGTATTTT. Translated: CASSQVGAGPDTQYF.

The chain is built from TRBV2 and TRBJ2-2; 10 positions match TRBD1. The CDR3 is 15 residues long. CDR1 is SNHLY, CDR2 FYNNEI, per germline. The V and J ends lost 6 bases and 7 bases, in that order; junction bases with no gene match: 8. The CDR3: CASRPGQGTGGELFF. CDR3 DNA sequence: TGTGCCAGCAGACCGGGACAGGGGACGGGCGGGGAGCTGTTTTTT.

This clonotype was seen ten or more times. The chain recombines TRBV12-3 or TRBV12-4 with TRBJ2-7, with unresolved D. The germline V and J ends were trimmed by 6 bases and 3 bases, with 6 bases remaining between them. CDR3 size: 11 residues. The CDR3 region is CASRQDYEQYF. The CDR3, as DNA: TGTGCCAGCAGACAAGACTACGAGCAGTACTTC.

This clonotype was seen a few times. V and J are TRBV5-1 and TRBJ2-4; D is possibly TRBD2 (6 bases). CDR1 SGHRS and CDR2 YFSETQ come from the germline V gene. The CDR3 length is 16 residues. V lost 0 bases and J 8 bases, leaving 18 bases between the germline ends. This CDR3 reads CASSLAGSGRIDIQYF. The DNA for the CDR3 is TGCGCCAGCAGCTTGGCCGGGTCAGGGAGGATAGACATTCAGTACTTC. Drawing the rest from reference TRBV5-1 and TRBJ2-4, the complete variable domain is KAGVTQTPRYLIKTRGQQVTLSCSPISGHRSVSWYQQTPGQGLQFLFEYFSETQRNKGNFPGRFSGRQFSNSRSEMNVSTLELGDSALYLCASSLAGSGRIDIQYFGAGTRLSVL.

V gene TRBV20-1 combines with J gene TRBJ2-7; TRBD2 agrees at 11 bases. In germline, CDR1 is DFQATT, CDR2 SNEGSKA (reference sequence). CDR3 length: 16 amino acids. The J segment lost 2 bases and the V segment lost 3 bases, leaving 9 bases of the junction unmatched. The chain's CDR3 is CSASISGRASAYEQYF. The CDR3 nucleotides read TGCAGTGCTAGTATTAGCGGGAGGGCTAGCGCCTACGAGCAGTACTTC.

This clonotype was recorded at least ten times. The chain recombines TRBV12-3 or TRBV12-4 with TRBJ2-1; D remains unclear. The CDR3 runs to 14 residues. Trimming removed 1 base from V and 8 bases from J, with 12 bases in between. The CDR3 sequence is CASSLVGQRHEQFF. The CDR3 DNA follows: TGTGCCAGCAGTTTAGTGGGCCAGCGCCATGAGCAGTTCTTC.

There are a few counts of this clonotype. The gene calls are TRBV6-1 and TRBJ2-7; D may be TRBD1 (6 bases). The CDR3 is made up of 14 amino acids. Germline CDR1 MNHNS, CDR2 SASEGT. The V and J ends lost 5 bases and 2 bases respectively, with 13 bases between them. As DNA, the CDR3 is TGTGCCAGCAGTCTAGTCAGGGGACCCTACGAGCAGTACGTC. Translating gives CASSLVRGPYEQYV.

V and J are TRBV5-1 and TRBJ2-5; TRBD2 matches at 7 bases. The CDR3 spans 14 residues. Germline-derived CDR1 and CDR2 are SGHRS and YFSETQ. V was pared by 4 bases and J by 1 base, with 4 bases of the junction left unmatched. Here the CDR3 reads CASSPGGPQETQYF. In nucleotides, the CDR3 is TGCGCCAGCAGCCCGGGGGGACCCCAAGAGACCCAGTACTTC.

The J gene is TRBJ2-1, the V gene TRBV6-4; 12 positions match TRBD2. The CDR3 covers 15 residues. CDR1 is MRHNA, CDR2 SNTAGT, per germline. J gave up 8 bases and V 6 bases, and 8 bases lay outside the gene matches. CDR3 region: CASSPASGGADEQFF. The CDR3 bases are TGTGCCAGCAGCCCAGCTAGCGGGGGGGCGGATGAGCAGTTCTTC.